This T cell receptor beta chain emerged from a study of T-cell memory formation after mild COVID-19. TCRdb fed the 5' RACE reads into MiXCR, producing one record per CDR3 protein. The sample holds about 320,000 distinct CDR3 sequences, more than 13% seen once. V was trimmed by 5 bases and J by 3 bases, leaving 14 bases between them. Looked up from germline, CDR1 is SEHNR and CDR2 is FQNEAQ (reference sequence). This CDR3 is built from 15 residues. The sample consisted of PBMCs or a T cell subset sorted from them (not recorded which). This sequence was found in a man in his late teens or twenties who had mild COVID-19 (a few samples of this study predate the infection). Cell type and time point are not known. V usage is TRBV7-9 and J usage is TRBJ1-5; D is uncertain. CDR3 region: CASSPGGGNNQPQHF. The CDR3, as DNA: TGTGCCAGCAGCCCTGGAGGCGGAAACAATCAGCCCCAGCATTTT.